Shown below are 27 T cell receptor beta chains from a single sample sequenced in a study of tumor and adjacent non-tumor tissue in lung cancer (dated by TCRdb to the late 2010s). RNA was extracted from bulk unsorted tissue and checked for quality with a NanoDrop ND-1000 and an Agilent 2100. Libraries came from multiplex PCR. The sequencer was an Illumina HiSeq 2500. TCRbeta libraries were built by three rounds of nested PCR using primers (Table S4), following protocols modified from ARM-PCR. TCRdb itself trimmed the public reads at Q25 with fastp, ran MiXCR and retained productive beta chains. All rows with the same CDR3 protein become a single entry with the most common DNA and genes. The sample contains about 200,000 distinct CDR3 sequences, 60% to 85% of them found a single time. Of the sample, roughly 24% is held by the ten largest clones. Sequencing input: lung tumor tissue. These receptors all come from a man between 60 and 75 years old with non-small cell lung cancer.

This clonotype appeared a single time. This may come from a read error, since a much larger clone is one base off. CDR3 protein: CATYLTGVGISYEHYF. The CDR3 region has the DNA TGTGCCACATATTTAACAGGGGTAGGCATCTCCTACGAGCATTACTTC. V and J are TRBV6-1 and TRBJ2-7; the match to TRBD1 covers 7 bases. The CDR3 extends over 16 amino acids. Germline CDR1 and CDR2: MNHNS and SASEGT.

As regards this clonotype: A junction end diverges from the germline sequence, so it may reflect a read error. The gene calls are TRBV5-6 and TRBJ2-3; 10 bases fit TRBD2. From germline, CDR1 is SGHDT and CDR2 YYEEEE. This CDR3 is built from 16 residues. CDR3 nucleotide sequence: TGTGCCAGCAGCTTGACTAGCGGGGCGAGCACAGATATGCAGTATTTT. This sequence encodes CASSLTSGASTDMQYF.

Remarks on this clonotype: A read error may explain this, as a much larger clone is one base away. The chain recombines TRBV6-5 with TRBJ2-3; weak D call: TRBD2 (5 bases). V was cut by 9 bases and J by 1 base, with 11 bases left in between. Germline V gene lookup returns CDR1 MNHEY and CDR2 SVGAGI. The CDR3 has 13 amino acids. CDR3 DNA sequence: TGTGCCAGTAGGACTGGCGGCACAGATACGCAGTATTTT. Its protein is CASRTGGTDTQYF.

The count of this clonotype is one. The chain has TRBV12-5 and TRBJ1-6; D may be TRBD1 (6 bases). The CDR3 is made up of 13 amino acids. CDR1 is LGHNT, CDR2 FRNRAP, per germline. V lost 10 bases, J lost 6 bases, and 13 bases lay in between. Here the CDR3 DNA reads TGTGCTATTGGACAGAGTCTTAATTCACCCCTCCACTTT. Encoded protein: CAIGQSLNSPLHF.

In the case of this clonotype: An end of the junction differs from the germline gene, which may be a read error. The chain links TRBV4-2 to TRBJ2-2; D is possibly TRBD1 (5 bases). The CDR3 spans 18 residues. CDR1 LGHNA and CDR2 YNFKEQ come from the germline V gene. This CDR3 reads CAISQDSPGWTQGGELFF. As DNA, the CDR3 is TGTGCCATCAGCCAAGATTCTCCAGGGTGGACCCAGGGCGGGGAGCTGTTTTTT.

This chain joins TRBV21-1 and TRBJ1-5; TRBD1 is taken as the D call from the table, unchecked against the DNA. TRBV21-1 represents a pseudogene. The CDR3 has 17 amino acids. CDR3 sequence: CASSRGGGRNLYQPQHF. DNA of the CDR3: TGTGCCAGCAGCCGTGGGGGGGGTAGGAACCTTTATCAGCCCCAGCATTTT.

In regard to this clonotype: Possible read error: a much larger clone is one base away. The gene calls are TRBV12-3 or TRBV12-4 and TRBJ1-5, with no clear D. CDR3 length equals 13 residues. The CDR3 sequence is CASRLGRDQPHHF. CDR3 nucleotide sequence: TGTGCCAGCAGATTAGGACGGGATCAGCCCCACCATTTT.

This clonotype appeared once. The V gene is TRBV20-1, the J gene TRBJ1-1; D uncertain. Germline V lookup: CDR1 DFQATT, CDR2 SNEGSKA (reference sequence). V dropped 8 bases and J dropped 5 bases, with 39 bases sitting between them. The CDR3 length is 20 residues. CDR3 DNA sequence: TGCAGTACATACGCGCAGAGTCTCGGACTGAGTCCCCTAACAAGGACTGAAGCTTTCTTT. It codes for CSTYAQSLGLSPLTRTEAFF.

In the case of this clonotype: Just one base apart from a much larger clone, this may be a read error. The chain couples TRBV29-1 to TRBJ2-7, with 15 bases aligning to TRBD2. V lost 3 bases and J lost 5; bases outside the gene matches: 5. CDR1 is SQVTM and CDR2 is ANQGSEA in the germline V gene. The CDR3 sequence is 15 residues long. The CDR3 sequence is CSVDAGLAGGNEQYF. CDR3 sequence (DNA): TGCAGCGTTGATGCAGGACTAGCGGGAGGGAACGAGCAGTACTTC.

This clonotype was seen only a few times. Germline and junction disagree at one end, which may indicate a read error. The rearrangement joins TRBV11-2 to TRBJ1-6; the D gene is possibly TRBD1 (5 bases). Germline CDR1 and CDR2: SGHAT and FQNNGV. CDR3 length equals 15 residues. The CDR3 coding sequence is TGTGCCAGCAGCTTACAGCCGGGGGGTATTTCACCCCTCTACTTT. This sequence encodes CASSLQPGGISPLYF.

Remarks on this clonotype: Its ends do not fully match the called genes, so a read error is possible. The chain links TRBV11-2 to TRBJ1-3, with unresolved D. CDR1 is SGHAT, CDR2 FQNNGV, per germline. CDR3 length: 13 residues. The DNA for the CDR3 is TGTGCAAGCAGCCCAGAGTCCGGAAACACCATATATTTT. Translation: CASSPESGNTIYF.

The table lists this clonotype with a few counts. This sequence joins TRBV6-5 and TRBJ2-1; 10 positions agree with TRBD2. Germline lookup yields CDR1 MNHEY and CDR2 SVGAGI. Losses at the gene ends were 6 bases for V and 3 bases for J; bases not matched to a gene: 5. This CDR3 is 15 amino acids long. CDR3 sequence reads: CASSSTSGVYNEQFF. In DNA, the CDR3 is TGTGCCAGCAGCTCTACTAGCGGGGTCTACAATGAGCAGTTCTTC.

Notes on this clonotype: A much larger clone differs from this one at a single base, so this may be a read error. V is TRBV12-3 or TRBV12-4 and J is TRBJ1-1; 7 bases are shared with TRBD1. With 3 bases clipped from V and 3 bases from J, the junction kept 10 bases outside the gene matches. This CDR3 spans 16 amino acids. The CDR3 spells CASSFVGQALHTEAFF. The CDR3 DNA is TGTGCCAGCAGTTTTGTCGGACAGGCGTTACACACTGAAGCTTTCTTT.

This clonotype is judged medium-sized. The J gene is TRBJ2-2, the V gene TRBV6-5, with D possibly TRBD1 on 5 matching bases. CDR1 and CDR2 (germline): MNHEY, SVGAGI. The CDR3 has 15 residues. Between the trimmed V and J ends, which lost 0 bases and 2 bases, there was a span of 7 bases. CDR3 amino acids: CASSYSGANTGELFF. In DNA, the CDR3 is TGTGCCAGCAGTTACTCAGGGGCAAACACCGGGGAGCTGTTTTTT.

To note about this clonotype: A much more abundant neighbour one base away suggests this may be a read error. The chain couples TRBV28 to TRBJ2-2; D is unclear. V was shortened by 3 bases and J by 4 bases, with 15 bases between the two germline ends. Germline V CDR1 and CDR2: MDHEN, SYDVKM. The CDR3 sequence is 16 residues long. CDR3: CASSFADFASTGELFF. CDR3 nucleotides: TGTGCCAGCAGTTTCGCGGATTTCGCGAGCACCGGGGAGCTGTTTTTT.

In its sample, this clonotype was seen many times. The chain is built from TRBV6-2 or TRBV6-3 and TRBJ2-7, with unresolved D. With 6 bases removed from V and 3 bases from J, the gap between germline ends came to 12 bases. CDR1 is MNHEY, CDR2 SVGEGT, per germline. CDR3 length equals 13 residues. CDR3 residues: CASSPQSGYEQYF. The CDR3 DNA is TGTGCCAGCAGCCCCCAAAGTGGCTACGAGCAGTACTTC.

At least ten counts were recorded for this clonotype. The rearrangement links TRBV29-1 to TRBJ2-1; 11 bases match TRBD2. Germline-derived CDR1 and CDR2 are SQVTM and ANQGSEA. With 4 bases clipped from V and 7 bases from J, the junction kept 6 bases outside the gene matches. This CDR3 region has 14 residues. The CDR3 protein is CSVGLAGGLNEQFF. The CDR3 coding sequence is TGCAGCGTTGGTCTAGCGGGAGGTTTGAATGAGCAGTTCTTC.

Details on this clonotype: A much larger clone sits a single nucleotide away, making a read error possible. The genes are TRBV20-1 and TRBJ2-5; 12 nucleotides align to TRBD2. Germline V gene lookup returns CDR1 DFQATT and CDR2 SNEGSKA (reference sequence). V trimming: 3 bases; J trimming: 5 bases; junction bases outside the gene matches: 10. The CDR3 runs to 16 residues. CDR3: CSASTVTSGRIETQYF. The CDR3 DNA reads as TGCAGTGCTAGCACCGTAACTAGCGGGAGGATCGAGACCCAGTACTTC.

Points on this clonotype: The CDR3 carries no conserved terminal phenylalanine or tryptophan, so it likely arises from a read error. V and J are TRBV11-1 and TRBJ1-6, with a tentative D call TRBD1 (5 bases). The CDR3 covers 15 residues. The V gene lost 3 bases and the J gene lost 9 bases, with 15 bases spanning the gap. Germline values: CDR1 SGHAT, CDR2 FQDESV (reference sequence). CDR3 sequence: CASSLEWSGTSPLHV. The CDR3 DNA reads TGTGCCAGCAGCTTGGAGTGGTCAGGGACTTCACCCCTCCACGTT.

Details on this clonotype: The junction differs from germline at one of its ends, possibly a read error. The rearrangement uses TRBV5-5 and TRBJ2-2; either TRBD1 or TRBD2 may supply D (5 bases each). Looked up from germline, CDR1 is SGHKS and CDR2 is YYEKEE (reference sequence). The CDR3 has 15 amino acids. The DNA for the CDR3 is TGTGCCAGCAGCCGGAGCCCAGGGAAGGTCGGGGATCTGTTTTTT. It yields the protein CASSRSPGKVGDLFF.

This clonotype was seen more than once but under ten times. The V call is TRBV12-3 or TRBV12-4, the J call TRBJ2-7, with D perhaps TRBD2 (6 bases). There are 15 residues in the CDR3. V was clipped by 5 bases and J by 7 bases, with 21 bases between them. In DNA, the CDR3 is TGTGCCAGCAGTCCCACATTAACGGGAGTTCCAGAGCAGTACTTC. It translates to CASSPTLTGVPEQYF.

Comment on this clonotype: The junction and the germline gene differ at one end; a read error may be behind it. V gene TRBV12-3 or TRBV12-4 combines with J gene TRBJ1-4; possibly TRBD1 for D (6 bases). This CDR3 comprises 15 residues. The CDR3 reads CASSLVNRAFEKLFF. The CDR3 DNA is TGTGCCAGCAGTTTAGTGAACAGGGCTTTTGAAAAGCTGTTTTTT.

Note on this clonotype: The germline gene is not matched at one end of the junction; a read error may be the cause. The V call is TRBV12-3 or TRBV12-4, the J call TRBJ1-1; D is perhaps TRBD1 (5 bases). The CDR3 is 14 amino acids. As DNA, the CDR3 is TGTGCCAGGAGTTTTAAAGGGGCGGCTACTGAAGCTTTCTTT. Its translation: CARSFKGAATEAFF.

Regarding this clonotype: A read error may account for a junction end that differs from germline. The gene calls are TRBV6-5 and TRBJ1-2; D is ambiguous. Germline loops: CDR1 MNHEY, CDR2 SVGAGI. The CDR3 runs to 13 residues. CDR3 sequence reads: CASKRSQLYGHTF. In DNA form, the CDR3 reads TGTGCCAGCAAGAGATCACAGCTCTATGGCCACACCTTC.

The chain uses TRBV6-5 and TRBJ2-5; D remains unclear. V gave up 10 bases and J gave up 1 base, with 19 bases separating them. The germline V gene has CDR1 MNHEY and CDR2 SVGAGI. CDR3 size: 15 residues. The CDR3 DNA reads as TGTGCCACCTCTCGTGGGGTATTCGGCCAAGAGACCCAGTACTTC. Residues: CATSRGVFGQETQYF.

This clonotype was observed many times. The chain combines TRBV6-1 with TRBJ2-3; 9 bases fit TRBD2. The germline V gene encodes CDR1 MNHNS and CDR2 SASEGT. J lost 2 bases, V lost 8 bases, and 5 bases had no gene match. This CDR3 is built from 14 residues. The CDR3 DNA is TGTGCCAGCCCAGCGGGGGGTCTCACAGATACGCAGTATTTT. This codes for CASPAGGLTDTQYF.

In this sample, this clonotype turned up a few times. In DNA, the CDR3 is TGTGCCAGCAGCTTTGGGGGCCCCACAGATACGCAGTATTTT. Translation: CASSFGGPTDTQYF. The rearrangement uses TRBV5-5 and TRBJ2-3; possible D gene TRBD1, 6 bases. This CDR3 is 14 amino acids long. Germline CDR1 and CDR2: SGHKS and YYEKEE (reference sequence). Trimming stripped 2 bases from V and 2 bases from J, with 9 bases between. The variable domain in full, completed from reference TRBV5-5 and TRBJ2-3, reads DAGVTQSPTHLIKTRGQQVTLRCSPISGHKSVSWYQQVLGQGPQFIFQYYEKEERGRGNFPDRFSARQFPNYSSELNVNALLLGDSALYLCASSFGGPTDTQYFGPGTRLTVL.